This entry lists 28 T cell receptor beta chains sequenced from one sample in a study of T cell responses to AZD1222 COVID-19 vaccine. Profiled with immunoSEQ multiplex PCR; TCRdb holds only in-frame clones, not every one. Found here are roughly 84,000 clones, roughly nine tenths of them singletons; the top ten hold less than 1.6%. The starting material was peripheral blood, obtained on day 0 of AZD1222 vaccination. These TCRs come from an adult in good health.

The CDR3 spells CASSPGTSGSVGETQYF. Written as DNA, the CDR3 is TGTGCCAGCAGTCCAGGGACTAGCGGGAGTGTAGGAGAGACCCAGTACTTC. The rearrangement joins TRBV6-2 or TRBV6-3 to TRBJ2-5; TRBD2 aligns across 14 bases. In germline, CDR1 is MNHEY, CDR2 SVGEGT. The CDR3 consists of 17 residues. V lost 5 bases to trimming and J lost 4 bases; unmatched junction nucleotides: 9.

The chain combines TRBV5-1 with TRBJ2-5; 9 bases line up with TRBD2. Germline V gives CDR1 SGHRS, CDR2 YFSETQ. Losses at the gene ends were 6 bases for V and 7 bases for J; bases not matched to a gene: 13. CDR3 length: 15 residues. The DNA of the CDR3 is TGCGCCAGCAATCCTAGCGGGACGACAGGCGGGACCCAGTACTTC. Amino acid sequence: CASNPSGTTGGTQYF.

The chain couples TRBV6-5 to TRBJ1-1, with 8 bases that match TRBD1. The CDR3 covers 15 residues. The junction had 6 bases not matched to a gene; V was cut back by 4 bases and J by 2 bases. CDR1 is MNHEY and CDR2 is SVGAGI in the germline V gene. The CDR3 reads CASSSIQGANTEAFF. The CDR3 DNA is TGTGCCAGCAGTTCTATTCAGGGGGCAAACACTGAAGCTTTCTTT.

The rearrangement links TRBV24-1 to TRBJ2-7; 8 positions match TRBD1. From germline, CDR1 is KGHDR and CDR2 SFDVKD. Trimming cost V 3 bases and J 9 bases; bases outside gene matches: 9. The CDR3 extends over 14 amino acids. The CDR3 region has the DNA TGTGCCACCAGTGATGAATCAGGGGGCAGCGGGCAGTACTTC. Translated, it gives CATSDESGGSGQYF.

CDR3 residues: CASSNGLAGVYEQYF. CDR3 bases: TGTGCCAGCAGCAACGGACTAGCGGGAGTGTACGAGCAGTACTTC. This chain connects TRBV7-2 to TRBJ2-7; 13 bases align to TRBD2. The germline gives CDR1 SGHTA, CDR2 FQGNSA. V dropped 5 bases and J dropped 4; count of bases not matched to a gene: 5. CDR3 length: 15 amino acids.

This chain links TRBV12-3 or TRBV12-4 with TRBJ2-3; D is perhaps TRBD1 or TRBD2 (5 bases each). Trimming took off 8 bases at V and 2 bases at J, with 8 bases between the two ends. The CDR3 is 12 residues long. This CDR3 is CASGDLTDTQYF. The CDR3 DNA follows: TGTGCCAGCGGGGACCTCACAGATACGCAGTATTTT.

CDR3 bases: TGTGCCAGCAGGTTCCCGGAGAACCCAGATACGCAGTATTTT. It is translated as CASRFPENPDTQYF. The J gene is TRBJ2-3, the V gene TRBV6-5; D gene unclear. The CDR3 sequence is 14 residues long. Germline V gene lookup returns CDR1 MNHEY and CDR2 SVGAGI. The V and J ends lost 6 bases and 4 bases respectively, with 14 bases between them.

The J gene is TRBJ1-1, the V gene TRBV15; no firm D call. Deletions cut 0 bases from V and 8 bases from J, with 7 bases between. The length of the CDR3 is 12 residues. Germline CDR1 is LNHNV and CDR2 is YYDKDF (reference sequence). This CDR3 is CATSRDELEAFF. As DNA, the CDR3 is TGTGCCACCAGCAGAGATGAGTTAGAAGCTTTCTTT.

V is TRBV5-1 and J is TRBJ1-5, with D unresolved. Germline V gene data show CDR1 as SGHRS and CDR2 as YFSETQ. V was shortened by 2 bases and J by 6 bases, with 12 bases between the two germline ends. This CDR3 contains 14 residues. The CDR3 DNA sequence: TGCGCCAGCAGCTTAACGAGTGGTAGTCAGCCCCAGCATTTT. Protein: CASSLTSGSQPQHF.

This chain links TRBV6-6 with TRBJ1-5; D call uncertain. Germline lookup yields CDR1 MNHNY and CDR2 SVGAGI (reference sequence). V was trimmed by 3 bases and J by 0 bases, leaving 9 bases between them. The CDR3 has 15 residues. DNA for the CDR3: TGTGCCAGCAGTTATACGGCTGATAGCAATCAGCCCCAGCATTTT. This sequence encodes CASSYTADSNQPQHF.

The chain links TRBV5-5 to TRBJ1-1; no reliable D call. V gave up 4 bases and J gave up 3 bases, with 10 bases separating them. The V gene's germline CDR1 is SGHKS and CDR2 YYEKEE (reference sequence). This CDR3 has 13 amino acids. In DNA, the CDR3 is TGTGCCAGCAGCCTTCTGACTCACACTGAAGCTTTCTTT. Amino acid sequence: CASSLLTHTEAFF. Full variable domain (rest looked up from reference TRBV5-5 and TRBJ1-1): DAGVTQSPTHLIKTRGQQVTLRCSPISGHKSVSWYQQVLGQGPQFIFQYYEKEERGRGNFPDRFSARQFPNYSSELNVNALLLGDSALYLCASSLLTHTEAFFGQGTRLTVV.

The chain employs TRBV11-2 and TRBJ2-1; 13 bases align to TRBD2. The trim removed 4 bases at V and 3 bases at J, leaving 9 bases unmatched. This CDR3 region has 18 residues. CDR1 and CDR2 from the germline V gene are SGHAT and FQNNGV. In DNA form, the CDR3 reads TGTGCCAGCAGCTCGGGGCGGACTAGCGGGAGTCTCTACAATGAGCAGTTCTTC. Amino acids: CASSSGRTSGSLYNEQFF.

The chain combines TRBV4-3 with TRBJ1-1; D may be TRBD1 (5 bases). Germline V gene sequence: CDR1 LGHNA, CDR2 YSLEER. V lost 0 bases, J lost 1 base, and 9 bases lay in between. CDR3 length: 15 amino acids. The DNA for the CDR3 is TGCGCCAGCAGCCAAGAGGTAACAGGGAACACTGAAGCTTTCTTT. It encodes CASSQEVTGNTEAFF.

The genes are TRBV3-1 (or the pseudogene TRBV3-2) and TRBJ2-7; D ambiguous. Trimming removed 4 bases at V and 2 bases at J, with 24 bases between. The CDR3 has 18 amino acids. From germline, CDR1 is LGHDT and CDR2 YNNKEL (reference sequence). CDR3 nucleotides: TGTGCCAGCAGCCCCACTGGAAGGCCGGGCCGACACGCCTACGAGCAGTACTTC. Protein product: CASSPTGRPGRHAYEQYF.

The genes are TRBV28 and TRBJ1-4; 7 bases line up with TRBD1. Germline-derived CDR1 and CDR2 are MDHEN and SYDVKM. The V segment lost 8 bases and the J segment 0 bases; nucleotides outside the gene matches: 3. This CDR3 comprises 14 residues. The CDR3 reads CASCQGATNEKLFF. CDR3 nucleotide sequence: TGTGCCAGCTGCCAGGGGGCAACTAATGAAAAACTGTTTTTT.

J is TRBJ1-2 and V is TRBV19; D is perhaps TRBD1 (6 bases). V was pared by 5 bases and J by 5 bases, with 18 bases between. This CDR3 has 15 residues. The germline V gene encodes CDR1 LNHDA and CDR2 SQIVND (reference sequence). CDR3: CASSASGVPPYGYTF. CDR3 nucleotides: TGTGCCAGTAGTGCCTCAGGGGTACCTCCGTATGGCTACACCTTC.

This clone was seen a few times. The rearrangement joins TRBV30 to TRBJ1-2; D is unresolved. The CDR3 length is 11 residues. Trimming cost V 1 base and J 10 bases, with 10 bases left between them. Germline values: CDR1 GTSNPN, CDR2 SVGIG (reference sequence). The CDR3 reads CAWSELAVYTF. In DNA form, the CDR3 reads TGTGCCTGGAGTGAACTCGCAGTCTACACCTTC.

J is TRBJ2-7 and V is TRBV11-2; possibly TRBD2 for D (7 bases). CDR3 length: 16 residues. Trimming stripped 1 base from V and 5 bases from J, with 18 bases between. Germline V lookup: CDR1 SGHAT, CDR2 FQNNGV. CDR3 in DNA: TGTGCCAGCAGCTTAGGTTTGGGGGGGCGAGGCCACGAGCAGTACTTC. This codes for CASSLGLGGRGHEQYF.

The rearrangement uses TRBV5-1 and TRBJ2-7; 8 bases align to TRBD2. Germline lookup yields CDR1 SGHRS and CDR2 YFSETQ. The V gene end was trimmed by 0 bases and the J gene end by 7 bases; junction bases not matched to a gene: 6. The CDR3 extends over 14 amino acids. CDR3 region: CASSLAGGHDEQYF. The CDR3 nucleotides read TGCGCCAGCAGCTTGGCGGGAGGGCATGATGAGCAGTACTTC.

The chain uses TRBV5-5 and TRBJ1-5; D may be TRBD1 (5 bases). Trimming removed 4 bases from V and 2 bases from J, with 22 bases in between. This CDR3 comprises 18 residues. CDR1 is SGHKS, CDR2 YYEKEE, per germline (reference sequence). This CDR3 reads CASSLGYDSLRRNQPQHF. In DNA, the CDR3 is TGTGCCAGCAGCCTGGGATATGACAGTTTGAGGCGCAATCAGCCCCAGCATTTT.

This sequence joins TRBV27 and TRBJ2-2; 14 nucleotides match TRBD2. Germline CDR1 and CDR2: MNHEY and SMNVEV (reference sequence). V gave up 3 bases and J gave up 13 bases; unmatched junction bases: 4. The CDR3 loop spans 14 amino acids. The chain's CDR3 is CASSLGTSGSWLFF. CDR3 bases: TGTGCCAGCAGTTTGGGGACTAGCGGGAGTTGGCTGTTTTTT.

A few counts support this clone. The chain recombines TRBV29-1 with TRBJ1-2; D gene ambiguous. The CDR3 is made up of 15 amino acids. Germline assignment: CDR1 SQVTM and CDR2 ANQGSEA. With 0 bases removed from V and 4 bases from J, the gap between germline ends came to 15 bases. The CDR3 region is CSVEELISTTYGYTF. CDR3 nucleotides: TGCAGCGTTGAAGAACTAATCTCAACGACCTATGGCTACACCTTC.

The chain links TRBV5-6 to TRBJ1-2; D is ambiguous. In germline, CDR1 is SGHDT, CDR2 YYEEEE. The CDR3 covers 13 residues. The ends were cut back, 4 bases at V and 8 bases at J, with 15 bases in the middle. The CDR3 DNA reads TGTGCCAGCAGCCCCCACGGGGTCGGGGGCTACACCTTC. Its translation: CASSPHGVGGYTF.

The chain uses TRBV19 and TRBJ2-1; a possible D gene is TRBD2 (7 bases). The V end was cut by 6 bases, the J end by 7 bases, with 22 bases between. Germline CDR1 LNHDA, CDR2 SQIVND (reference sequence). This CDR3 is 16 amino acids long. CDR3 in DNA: TGTGCCAGTAGCTTATTGGGGGGGACAATCCGGAATGAGCAGTTCTTC. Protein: CASSLLGGTIRNEQFF.

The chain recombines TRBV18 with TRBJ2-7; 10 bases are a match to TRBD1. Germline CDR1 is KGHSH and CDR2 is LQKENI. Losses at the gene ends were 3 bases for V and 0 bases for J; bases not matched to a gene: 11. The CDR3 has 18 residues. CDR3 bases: TGTGCCAGCTCACCGTTCTCCGGGACAGGGGCCCTCTCCTACGAGCAGTACTTC. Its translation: CASSPFSGTGALSYEQYF.

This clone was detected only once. Written as DNA, the CDR3 is TGTGCCAGCAGCCCTACAACAGGGGCGGGTGGCTACACCTTC. This codes for CASSPTTGAGGYTF. The J gene is TRBJ1-2, the V gene TRBV14; 7 positions match TRBD1. The V segment lost 4 bases and the J segment 7 bases; nucleotides outside the gene matches: 9. Per the germline V gene, CDR1 is SGHDN and CDR2 is FVKESK. The CDR3 has 14 residues.

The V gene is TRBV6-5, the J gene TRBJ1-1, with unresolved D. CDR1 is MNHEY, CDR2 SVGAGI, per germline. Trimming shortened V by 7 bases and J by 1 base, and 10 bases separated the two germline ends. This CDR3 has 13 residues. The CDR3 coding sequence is TGTGCCAGCACAACAACCGGGAACACTGAAGCTTTCTTT. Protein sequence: CASTTTGNTEAFF.

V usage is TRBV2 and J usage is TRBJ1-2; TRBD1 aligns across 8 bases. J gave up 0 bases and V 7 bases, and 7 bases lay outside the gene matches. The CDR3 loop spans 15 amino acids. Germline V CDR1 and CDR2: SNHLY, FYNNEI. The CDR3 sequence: CASTFGTGANYGYTF. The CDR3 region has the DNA TGTGCCAGCACCTTCGGGACAGGAGCTAACTATGGCTACACCTTC.